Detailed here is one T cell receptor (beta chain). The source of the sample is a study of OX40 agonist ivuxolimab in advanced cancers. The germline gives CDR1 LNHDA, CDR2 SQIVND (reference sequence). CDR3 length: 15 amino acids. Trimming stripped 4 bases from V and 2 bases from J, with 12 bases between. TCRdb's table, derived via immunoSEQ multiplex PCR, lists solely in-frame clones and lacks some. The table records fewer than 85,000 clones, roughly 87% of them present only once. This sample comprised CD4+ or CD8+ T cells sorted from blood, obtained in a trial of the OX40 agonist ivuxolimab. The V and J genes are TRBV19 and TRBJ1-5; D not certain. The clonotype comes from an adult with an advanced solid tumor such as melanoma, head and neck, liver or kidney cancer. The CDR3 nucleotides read TGTGCCAGTAGTAGCGACCCCTGGGGCAATCAGCCCCAGCATTTT. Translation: CASSSDPWGNQPQHF. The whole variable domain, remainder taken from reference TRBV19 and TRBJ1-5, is DGGITQSPKYLFRKEGQNVTLSCEQNLNHDAMYWYRQDPGQGLRLIYYSQIVNDFQKGDIAEGYSVSREKKESFPLTVTSAQKNPTAFYLCASSSDPWGNQPQHFGDGTRLSIL.